This T cell receptor (beta chain) was documented in a study of T cells after posttransplantation cyclophosphamide. Some clones are missing from TCRdb's copy, which holds only in-frame ones; the method was immunoSEQ multiplex PCR. This sample carries about 870 clones, none of them present only once. Busulfan-fludarabine conditioning, marrow transplant, and cyclophosphamide on days +3 and +4 were administered. This clone is labeled as medium-sized. Its antigen remains unknown. The V gene lost 6 bases and the J gene lost 1 base, with 9 bases spanning the gap. CDR3 size: 13 residues. Looked up from germline, CDR1 is KGHSH and CDR2 is LQKENI. Study-wide findings and caveats: Later blood repertoires were often dominated by clones from the donor CD8+ memory compartment.

This sequence was found in a male patient between 25 and 39 years old who received an allogeneic stem cell transplant from a related donor, was CMV-positive, and had no GVHD. Some of the T cells might come from the graft donor. The chain joins TRBV18 to TRBJ1-1; the D gene is possibly TRBD1 (6 bases). This specimen consisted of PBMCs, obtained after allogeneic stem cell transplant with posttransplant cyclophosphamide. The CDR3 loop reads CASSSGENTEAFF. The CDR3 coding sequence is TGTGCCAGCTCGTCAGGGGAGAACACTGAAGCTTTCTTT. Together with reference TRBV18 and TRBJ1-1, the CDR3 gives the full variable domain: NAGVMQNPRHLVRRRGQEARLRCSPMKGHSHVYWYRQLPEEGLKFMVYLQKENIIDESGMPKERFSAEFPKEGPSILRIQQVVRGDSAAYFCASSSGENTEAFFGQGTRLTVV.